The T cell receptor (gamma chain) under discussion was sequenced for a study of Vδ1+ human thymocytes (dated by TCRdb to the late 2010s). General notes on the study: As a data resource, the study described the mRNA-level TRG and TRD CDR3 repertoires of highly purified Vdelta1+ thymocytes obtained from young children. The multiplex-based CDR3 amplicon strategy had previously been validated against 5'RACE-based CDR3 amplicon generation methods. General study outcomes and caveats: Numerous TRG clonotypes were shared among donors (up to about 7x10^3), while TRD repertoires were essentially private (a maximum of roughly 100 shared). Because no clustering by age or sex was seen, donors were not stratified by age or sex in the analyses. Even though sort purity was high, around a fifth of thymic TRD sequences were Vdelta2 (and few were Vdelta3), which was not the case for the peripheral blood Vdelta1+ controls. Because unexpected Vdelta2 sequences could lead to misinterpretation of bulk repertoire data, the authors recommended using highly purified populations and validating at the single-cell level. In contrast to oligoclonal peripheral blood repertoires, thymic TRG and TRD repertoires appeared to be highly polyclonal with Gaussian CDR3 length distributions.

From the cysteine up to the phenylalanine, the CDR3 has a length of 11 residues. Only the CDR3 region is kept as DNA, spanning 33 bases read in frame from base 1. V lost 3 bases and J lost 10 bases, and the count of bases not matched to a germline gene is 6. The germline V gene (reference sequence) yields VTNTFY for CDR1 and YDVSTARD for CDR2. This clone showed up just a few times. Its binding antigen is unknown. The sample holds no much larger clone one base away, and base qualities are not on file. RNA extraction was carried out with the RNeasy mini kit, and reverse transcription was then done using Superscript III. To generate the CDR3 amplicons, a multiplex PCR was run using pooled V-gene forward primers together with a constant-region reverse primer that carried Illumina adaptor overhangs. After gel purification, amplicons were indexed with Nextera index primers over roughly 8 extra PCR cycles and were then purified with AMPure XP beads. Sequencing of the libraries was done on an Illumina MiSeq using paired-end 250 bp reads, dual indexing and a roughly 20% PhiX spike-in. The paper's data handling went like this. Reads were quality checked with FastQC, and TRG read pairs were merged with ea-utils fastq-join. IMGT/HighV-QUEST was used to annotate the sequences, only productive sequences with an unambiguous V-gene assignment were kept, and clonotypes were defined as sequences sharing an identical CDR3 sequence. For downstream analysis, the tools were VDJtools 1.1.1, tcR 2.2.3, Treemap and vegan Shannon diversity in R 3.4.4. With CATT, TCRdb called clones again from the public reads; duplicate DNA rows were later joined. TCRdb's processing, not the authors', yielded these V and J calls. For this sample there are about 23,000 gamma-chain clones; approximately 13% appear just once. 1.5% to 2% of the sample is in the top ten clones.

Thymic samples were depleted of alphabeta T cells, then CD3+ TCRVdelta1+ TCRVdelta2- thymocytes were FACS-sorted. The purity of the sorted Vdelta1+ thymocytes was between roughly 97% and 99.6%. Thymic specimens came from 8 paediatric patients undergoing corrective cardiac surgery, aged from about 5 days to 17 months. After the thymic tissue was dispersed, mononuclear cells were isolated using a Histopaque-1077 density gradient. For staining, the antibodies used were anti-TCRVdelta1 clone TS8.2, anti-TCRVdelta2 clone B6, anti-CD3 clone HIT3a and anti-TCRalphabeta clone IP26. Sequenced sample: Vdelta1+ gamma-delta thymocytes from the thymus. According to the study, the label for this sample's cell subset or site signals: FACS-sorted CD3+ TCRalphabeta- TCRVdelta1+ TCRVdelta2- thymocytes. The rearrangement combines TRGV3 with TRGJ1 or TRGJ2. This TCR was recovered from a child younger than two who had congenital heart surgery. CDR3 region: CATWDRQKKLF. Read as DNA, the sequence is TGTGCCACCTGGGACCGGCAAAAGAAACTCTTT.